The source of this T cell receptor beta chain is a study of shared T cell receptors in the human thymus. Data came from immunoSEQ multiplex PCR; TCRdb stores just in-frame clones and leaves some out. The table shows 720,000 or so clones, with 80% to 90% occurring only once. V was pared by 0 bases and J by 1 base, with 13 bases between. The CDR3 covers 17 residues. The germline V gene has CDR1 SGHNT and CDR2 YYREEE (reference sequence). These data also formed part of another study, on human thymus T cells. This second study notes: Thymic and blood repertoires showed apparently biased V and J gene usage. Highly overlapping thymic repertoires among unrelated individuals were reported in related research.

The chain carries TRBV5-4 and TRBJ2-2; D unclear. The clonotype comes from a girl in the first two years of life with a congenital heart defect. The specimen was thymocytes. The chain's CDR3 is CASSLGINSRNTGELFF. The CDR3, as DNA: TGTGCCAGCAGCTTGGGAATTAATAGTAGGAACACCGGGGAGCTGTTTTTT.